These 30 T cell receptor beta chains were all obtained from the same sample, sequenced in a study of brain T cells in children with intractable seizures (dated by TCRdb to about 2021). The sample's time point, from its label and the paper: resected brain tissue, or blood drawn just prior to surgery. The library was made by the immunoSEQ multiplex PCR assay. Here the immuneACCESS table is served through TCRdb, limited to in-frame sequences with V and J called. Missing clones are a known gap in these copies; in checked studies unresolved V genes cover under half, and the rest lacks a known reason. Here the sample has around 38,000 clones; roughly 90% occur a single time. The leading ten clones occupy roughly 6.3% of the sample. The sample consisted of peripheral blood, taken at surgery. Every receptor here comes from a girl aged 2-9 years with tuberous sclerosis and intractable seizures.

This chain connects TRBV6-5 to TRBJ2-3; tentative D call: TRBD1 (5 bases). The V end was cut by 2 bases, the J end by 5 bases, with 11 bases between. This CDR3 contains 14 residues. In germline, CDR1 is MNHEY, CDR2 SVGAGI. The CDR3 DNA reads as TGTGCCAGCAGTTACGGGGCAGGACAAGATACGCAGTATTTT. Translation: CASSYGAGQDTQYF.

The V gene is TRBV2, the J gene TRBJ2-1; TRBD2 agrees at 7 bases. The CDR3 runs 12 residues. J was trimmed by 3 bases and V by 8 bases; bases with no gene match: 1. Per germline, CDR1 SNHLY and CDR2 FYNNEI. The CDR3 spells CASSGGYNEQFF. As DNA, the CDR3 is TGTGCCAGCTCGGGGGGCTACAATGAGCAGTTCTTC.

The chain has TRBV24-1 and TRBJ2-3; D is perhaps TRBD1 or TRBD2 (5 bases each). Germline CDR1 KGHDR, CDR2 SFDVKD. Trimming cost V 3 bases and J 1 base, with 10 bases left between them. CDR3 length: 15 residues. CDR3 coding DNA: TGTGCCACCAGTGATGCACTAGGGGGCACAGATACGCAGTATTTT. This encodes CATSDALGGTDTQYF.

The chain combines TRBV5-1 with TRBJ2-1, with TRBD1 matching 8 bases. The CDR3 is 15 amino acids. Trimming took 4 bases from V and 6 from J; bases not matched to a gene: 9. Germline-derived CDR1 and CDR2 are SGHRS and YFSETQ. CDR3 DNA sequence: TGCGCCAGCAGCATCGATGGACAGGGACGCAATGAGCAGTTCTTC. Protein: CASSIDGQGRNEQFF.

This sequence joins TRBV15 and TRBJ1-1, with D maybe TRBD1 (6 bases). This CDR3 has 14 residues. V lost 0 bases, J lost 8 bases, and 13 bases lay in between. Germline-derived CDR1 and CDR2 are LNHNV and YYDKDF (reference sequence). CDR3 in amino acids: CATSRDLGAEEAFF. The CDR3 nucleotides read TGTGCCACCAGCAGAGATTTGGGGGCGGAGGAAGCTTTCTTT.

J is TRBJ2-3 and V is TRBV18, with unresolved D. The CDR3 length is 16 residues. V was trimmed by 2 bases and J by 0 bases, leaving 12 bases between them. In germline, CDR1 is KGHSH, CDR2 LQKENI. This chain's CDR3 is CASSPISVSSTDTQYF. For the CDR3, the DNA is TGTGCCAGCTCACCAATTTCAGTTTCTAGCACAGATACGCAGTATTTT.

The rearrangement links TRBV27 to TRBJ1-5; the D gene is possibly TRBD1 (6 bases). In germline, CDR1 is MNHEY, CDR2 SMNVEV (reference sequence). The CDR3 has 15 amino acids. Between the trimmed V and J ends, which lost 2 bases and 7 bases, there was a span of 15 bases. Here the CDR3 DNA reads TGTGCCAGCAGTTTAAATCCAGGGGAAGGACAGCCCCAGCATTTT. Encoded protein: CASSLNPGEGQPQHF.

The rearrangement joins TRBV3-1 (or the pseudogene TRBV3-2) to TRBJ1-1; tentative D call: TRBD1 (6 bases). The germline V gene has CDR1 LGHDT and CDR2 YNNKEL (reference sequence). V was cut by 6 bases and J by 8 bases, with 10 bases left in between. The CDR3 totals 11 residues. CDR3 DNA: TGTGCCAGCAGTCAAAGGGGGGAAGCTTTCTTT. Protein sequence: CASSQRGEAFF.

The chain recombines TRBV12-3 or TRBV12-4 with TRBJ1-2; D ambiguous. V shed 3 bases and J shed 6 bases, with 5 bases lying between them. The CDR3 has 11 residues. CDR3: CASSFRDGYTF. The DNA for the CDR3 is TGTGCCAGCAGTTTTAGGGATGGCTACACCTTC.

This chain joins TRBV4-1 and TRBJ1-1; D uncertain. The V gene's germline CDR1 is MGHRA and CDR2 YSYEKL. V lost 0 bases and J lost 5, with 10 bases in between. The CDR3 sequence is 14 residues long. The CDR3 reads CASSQDLRETEAFF. CDR3 coding DNA: TGCGCCAGCAGCCAAGATTTAAGGGAAACTGAAGCTTTCTTT.

This clone was counted a single time. V and J are TRBV5-6 and TRBJ2-1; D gene uncertain. Germline CDR1 reads SGHDT; CDR2 reads YYEEEE. Trimming stripped 1 base from V and 3 bases from J, with 8 bases between. The length of the CDR3 is 14 residues. The CDR3 sequence is CASSLPRNYNEQFF. The CDR3 DNA follows: TGTGCCAGCAGCTTGCCCAGGAACTACAATGAGCAGTTCTTC.

The chain joins TRBV5-1 to TRBJ1-1; D remains ambiguous. This CDR3 has 13 residues. Trimming pared 0 bases from V and 4 bases from J, leaving 7 bases between. The germline V gene encodes CDR1 SGHRS and CDR2 YFSETQ. The CDR3 nucleotides are TGCGCCAGCAGCTTGGCATTGGGCACTGAAGCTTTCTTT. Translating gives CASSLALGTEAFF.

V is TRBV6-4 and J is TRBJ2-2; D is uncertain. The length of the CDR3 is 12 residues. Trimming left V 5 bases short and J 5 bases short, with 6 bases between. Per the germline V gene, CDR1 is MRHNA and CDR2 is SNTAGT. The CDR3 protein is CASSLGTGELFF. The CDR3 DNA reads TGTGCCAGCAGTCTGGGAACCGGGGAGCTGTTTTTT.

The V and J genes are TRBV15 and TRBJ2-7; tentatively, D is TRBD1 (6 bases). The CDR3 extends over 17 amino acids. In germline, CDR1 is LNHNV, CDR2 YYDKDF (reference sequence). V lost 2 bases to trimming and J lost 0 bases, with 17 bases between them. CDR3 nucleotides: TGTGCCACCAGCAGAAAGGTAACAGGGTTTAGCTCCTACGAGCAGTACTTC. Protein product: CATSRKVTGFSSYEQYF.

This rearrangement joins TRBV6-1 to TRBJ1-2; D gene uncertain. V lost 0 bases, J lost 7 bases, and 9 bases lay in between. The CDR3 runs to 13 residues. Germline V gene lookup returns CDR1 MNHNS and CDR2 SASEGT. CDR3 in amino acids: CASSEARGTGYTF. CDR3 coding DNA: TGTGCCAGCAGTGAAGCGCGAGGTACTGGCTACACCTTC.

The V and J genes are TRBV13 and TRBJ2-1, with 7 bases identical to TRBD1. Per the germline V gene, CDR1 is PRHDT and CDR2 is FYEKMQ (reference sequence). Trimming at V came to 1 base and at J to 5 bases, leaving 8 bases not matched to a gene. The CDR3 length is 16 residues. CDR3 sequence (DNA): TGTGCCAGCAGCTTAGTGGTTGGGACAGTTGACAATGAGCAGTTCTTC. Its protein is CASSLVVGTVDNEQFF.

The V gene is TRBV19, the J gene TRBJ2-3, with D hard to call. Germline lookup yields CDR1 LNHDA and CDR2 SQIVND (reference sequence). The CDR3 totals 13 residues. Trimming left V 6 bases short and J 4 bases short, with 11 bases between. This chain's CDR3 is CASRISQADTQYF. CDR3 bases: TGTGCCAGTAGGATTTCCCAGGCAGATACGCAGTATTTT.

V gene TRBV5-1 combines with J gene TRBJ2-1; no definite D call. From germline, CDR1 is SGHRS and CDR2 YFSETQ. This CDR3 spans 16 amino acids. V shed 0 bases and J shed 0 bases, with 10 bases lying between them. This chain's CDR3 is CASSLAPASSYNEQFF. The CDR3 coding sequence is TGCGCCAGCAGCTTGGCACCAGCTAGCTCCTACAATGAGCAGTTCTTC.

The chain couples TRBV20-1 to TRBJ2-7; D is unresolved. Germline-derived CDR1 and CDR2 are DFQATT and SNEGSKA (reference sequence). V was trimmed by 1 base and J by 3 bases, leaving 4 bases between them. The CDR3 is made up of 11 amino acids. The CDR3 region has the DNA TGCAGTGCTAGAGGTGACTACGAGCAGTACTTC. As protein: CSARGDYEQYF.

The rearrangement joins TRBV7-3 to TRBJ1-3; D is unresolved. CDR3 length: 16 amino acids. CDR1 SGHTA and CDR2 FQGTGA come from the germline V gene. The germline V and J ends were trimmed by 5 bases and 3 bases, with 17 bases remaining between them. CDR3 in DNA: TGTGCCAGCAGCCCCGGTAGGAGTCAAAATGGAAACACCATATATTTT. Residues: CASSPGRSQNGNTIYF.

The chain links TRBV9 to TRBJ1-2, with D perhaps TRBD1 (5 bases). The V gene's germline CDR1 is SGDLS and CDR2 YYNGEE. Between the trimmed V and J ends, which lost 4 bases and 8 bases, there was a span of 9 bases. The CDR3 is 11 amino acids. The CDR3 sequence: CASSLRGGYTF. In DNA form, the CDR3 reads TGTGCCAGCAGCCTCCGGGGCGGCTACACCTTC.

The V and J genes are TRBV30 and TRBJ2-2; 7 nucleotides align to TRBD2. Trimming took 0 bases from V and 5 from J; bases not matched to a gene: 6. The CDR3 covers 15 residues. Looked up from germline, CDR1 is GTSNPN and CDR2 is SVGIG (reference sequence). The CDR3 region has the DNA TGTGCCTGGAGTGTATTCTACGGGGGGACCGGGGAGCTGTTTTTT. Translation: CAWSVFYGGTGELFF. Based on the CDR3 plus reference TRBV30 and TRBJ2-2, the full variable domain is SQTIHQWPATLVQPVGSPLSLECTVEGTSNPNLYWYRQAAGRGLQLLFYSVGIGQISSEVPQNLSASRPQDRQFILSSKKLLLSDSGFYLCAWSVFYGGTGELFFGEGSRLTVL.

The gene calls are TRBV19 and TRBJ1-6; D gene ambiguous. The germline gives CDR1 LNHDA, CDR2 SQIVND (reference sequence). This CDR3 is built from 18 residues. Trimming shortened V by 3 bases and J by 5 bases, and 20 bases separated the two germline ends. The CDR3 DNA reads TGTGCCAGTAGTATGCGGGGTAGATACGGCTCTGATAATTCACCCCTCCACTTT. It is translated as CASSMRGRYGSDNSPLHF.

The chain couples TRBV19 to TRBJ2-1; TRBD1 matches 8 bases. The germline CDR1 and CDR2 sequences are LNHDA and SQIVND (reference sequence). With 4 bases clipped from V and 7 bases from J, the junction kept 6 bases outside the gene matches. This CDR3 comprises 14 residues. The chain's CDR3 is CASSTWTGWNEQFF. The CDR3 DNA reads as TGTGCCAGTAGTACCTGGACAGGGTGGAATGAGCAGTTCTTC.

The J gene is TRBJ1-2, the V gene TRBV3-1 (or the pseudogene TRBV3-2); D may be TRBD1 (5 bases). Germline CDR1 is LGHDT and CDR2 is YNNKEL (reference sequence). V was shortened by 2 bases and J by 2 bases, with 15 bases between the two germline ends. The CDR3 totals 16 residues. CDR3 DNA sequence: TGTGCCAGCAGCCAACTTCGCGGCGGGGGGAACTATGGCTACACCTTC. This encodes CASSQLRGGGNYGYTF.

This clone was counted between two and nine times. The rearrangement links TRBV19 to TRBJ1-2; 9 bases agree with TRBD1. V shed 4 bases and J 7 bases; nucleotides not matched to a gene: 7. This CDR3 comprises 14 residues. Germline V gives CDR1 LNHDA, CDR2 SQIVND (reference sequence). This CDR3 is CASSKGQGSGGYTF. The CDR3, as DNA: TGTGCCAGTAGTAAGGGACAGGGAAGTGGTGGCTACACCTTC.

The J gene is TRBJ1-5, the V gene TRBV24-1; D unresolved. CDR1 KGHDR and CDR2 SFDVKD come from the germline V gene. CDR3 size: 17 residues. The V gene lost 2 bases and the J gene lost 2 bases, with 15 bases spanning the gap. This CDR3 is CATSDSQNQLGNQPQHF. CDR3 nucleotide sequence: TGTGCCACCAGTGATTCCCAAAACCAACTTGGCAATCAGCCCCAGCATTTT.

V gene TRBV5-1 combines with J gene TRBJ2-2; D remains unclear. This CDR3 comprises 14 residues. V was cut by 6 bases and J by 0 bases, with 9 bases left in between. The V gene's germline CDR1 is SGHRS and CDR2 YFSETQ. The CDR3 nucleotides read TGCGCCAGCAACGTCAAATCGAACACCGGGGAGCTGTTTTTT. This codes for CASNVKSNTGELFF.

The sample holds one count of this clone. The chain carries TRBV18 and TRBJ2-4; 10 bases map to TRBD2. CDR3 length: 14 amino acids. V trimming: 2 bases; J trimming: 9 bases; junction bases outside the gene matches: 4. Germline V CDR1 and CDR2: KGHSH, LQKENI. The CDR3 loop reads CASSPSGGVGIQYF. The CDR3 region has the DNA TGTGCCAGCTCACCAAGCGGGGGGGTTGGCATTCAGTACTTC. The whole variable domain, filled in from reference TRBV18 and TRBJ2-4, reads NAGVMQNPRHLVRRRGQEARLRCSPMKGHSHVYWYRQLPEEGLKFMVYLQKENIIDESGMPKERFSAEFPKEGPSILRIQQVVRGDSAAYFCASSPSGGVGIQYFGAGTRLSVL.

This chain connects TRBV2 to TRBJ1-2, with D unresolved. Germline V gene sequence: CDR1 SNHLY, CDR2 FYNNEI. V was clipped by 2 bases and J by 7 bases, with 11 bases between them. This CDR3 spans 13 amino acids. Written as DNA, the CDR3 is TGTGCCAGCAGTGAAAAAGGGCTGGGTGGCTACACCTTC. This encodes CASSEKGLGGYTF.